What follows are 28 T cell receptor beta chains derived from one specimen sequenced in a study of cytomegalovirus exposure and HLA in healthy donors. The repertoire was sequenced with immunoSEQ multiplex PCR; TCRdb's copy has only in-frame clones and lacks some. The table lists roughly 80,000 clones, roughly 95% of them singletons. The sample consisted of PBMCs. The receptors come from a woman under 30 in good health and CMV-seropositive.

The genes are TRBV30 and TRBJ1-1; TRBD1 matches 7 bases. Germline-derived CDR1 and CDR2 are GTSNPN and SVGIG (reference sequence). V shed 1 base, J shed 0 bases, and the junction held 5 bases outside the gene matches. This CDR3 has 15 residues. The CDR3 bases are TGTGCCTGGAGTGGCCGGGACAGAATGAACACTGAAGCTTTCTTT. It codes for CAWSGRDRMNTEAFF.

This clone has a single count. This chain uses TRBV7-8 with TRBJ1-2, with D hard to call. V lost 4 bases to trimming and J lost 7 bases, with 16 bases between them. Germline CDR1 SGHVS, CDR2 FQNEAQ. This CDR3 region has 14 residues. As DNA, the CDR3 is TGTGCCAGCAGCTCGTCAATGCAGTCGTTTGGCTACACCTTC. Translation: CASSSSMQSFGYTF.

The chain combines TRBV27 with TRBJ2-5, with a possible D match to TRBD1 (6 bases). Germline CDR1 is MNHEY and CDR2 is SMNVEV (reference sequence). With 3 bases removed from V and 2 bases from J, the gap between germline ends came to 19 bases. This CDR3 is built from 17 residues. The CDR3 loop is CASSFTYLTGTQETQYF. The CDR3 nucleotides are TGTGCCAGCAGTTTCACATATCTGACCGGGACACAAGAGACCCAGTACTTC.

To note about this clone: Additional DNA sequences in this sample encode the identical CDR3. The CDR3 reads CASSYSGTGEYEQYF. The CDR3 nucleotides read TGTGCCAGCAGTTACTCTGGGACAGGGGAGTACGAGCAGTACTTC. V gene TRBV6-5 combines with J gene TRBJ2-7; 10 bases fit TRBD1. The CDR3 has 15 amino acids. V dropped 0 bases and J dropped 4; count of bases not matched to a gene: 3. The germline CDR1 and CDR2 sequences are MNHEY and SVGAGI.

The rearrangement uses TRBV5-5 and TRBJ2-1; TRBD1 matches at 10 bases. This CDR3 spans 14 amino acids. V was clipped by 1 base and J by 10 bases; unmatched bases: 5. The germline V gene has CDR1 SGHKS and CDR2 YYEKEE (reference sequence). The CDR3 loop is CASSLRQGAHEQFF. CDR3 nucleotide sequence: TGTGCCAGCAGCTTGAGACAGGGGGCGCACGAGCAGTTCTTC.

The chain links TRBV5-1 to TRBJ1-4, with a weak D call TRBD1 (6 bases). There are 15 residues in the CDR3. The V gene's germline CDR1 is SGHRS and CDR2 YFSETQ. V lost 0 bases and J lost 0, with 6 bases in between. CDR3: CASSLGTATNEKLFF. In nucleotides, the CDR3 is TGCGCCAGCAGCTTGGGGACAGCAACTAATGAAAAACTGTTTTTT.

Written as DNA, the CDR3 is TGTGCCAGCAGCTTGGGGACAGGGGTGGGCACTGAAGCTTTCTTT. Amino acid sequence: CASSLGTGVGTEAFF. The V call is TRBV7-6, the J call TRBJ1-1; 10 bases fit TRBD1. The length of the CDR3 is 15 residues. Germline V gives CDR1 SGHVS, CDR2 FNYEAQ. Trimming took 3 bases from V and 4 from J; bases not matched to a gene: 5.

This clone was found once. The J gene is TRBJ2-7, the V gene TRBV6-1; perhaps TRBD1 as D (6 bases). The CDR3 consists of 14 residues. CDR1 MNHNS and CDR2 SASEGT come from the germline V gene. Trimming pared 4 bases from V and 0 bases from J, leaving 10 bases between. The CDR3 reads CASSGDRSSYEQYF. The CDR3 coding sequence is TGTGCCAGCAGTGGTGACAGGAGCTCCTACGAGCAGTACTTC.

The DNA of the CDR3 is TGTGCCTGGAAAGCGGATCGCGAGACCCAGTACTTC. Its protein product is CAWKADRETQYF. The chain carries TRBV30 and TRBJ2-5; the D gene is possibly TRBD2 (5 bases). The CDR3 has 12 amino acids. Germline values: CDR1 GTSNPN, CDR2 SVGIG (reference sequence). The V end lost 4 bases, the J end lost 5 bases, and 11 bases lay between the germline ends.

This rearrangement joins TRBV4-2 to TRBJ2-5, with 7 bases matching TRBD2. V was clipped by 5 bases and J by 2 bases; unmatched bases: 2. CDR3 length equals 13 residues. Germline assignment: CDR1 LGHNA and CDR2 YNFKEQ. CDR3 residues: CASSEGLQETQYF. The CDR3 DNA follows: TGTGCCAGCAGCGAGGGACTACAAGAGACCCAGTACTTC.

The gene calls are TRBV9 and TRBJ2-1; possible D gene TRBD2, 6 bases. The germline V gene has CDR1 SGDLS and CDR2 YYNGEE. Trimming shortened V by 4 bases and J by 4 bases, and 15 bases separated the two germline ends. This CDR3 spans 15 amino acids. Written as DNA, the CDR3 is TGTGCCAGCAGCCCCCCACTAGCTGTATACAATGAGCAGTTCTTC. Translating it yields CASSPPLAVYNEQFF.

The V call is TRBV5-1, the J call TRBJ2-2, with TRBD1 matching over 7 bases. The CDR3 consists of 13 residues. The J segment lost 4 bases and the V segment lost 4 bases, leaving 1 base of the junction unmatched. Germline V lookup: CDR1 SGHRS, CDR2 YFSETQ. CDR3 in DNA: TGCGCCAGCAGCAACAGGGGCACCGGGGAGCTGTTTTTT. This translates into CASSNRGTGELFF.

The CDR3 region is CASSLVGRTNYGYTF. Here the CDR3 DNA reads TGTGCCAGCAGCTTGGTGGGCAGGACAAACTATGGCTACACCTTC. This sequence joins TRBV5-4 and TRBJ1-2, with D perhaps matching TRBD1 (5 bases). Trimming removed 0 bases at V and 2 bases at J, with 11 bases between. The germline CDR1 and CDR2 sequences are SGHNT and YYREEE (reference sequence). This CDR3 spans 15 amino acids.

The chain has TRBV28 and TRBJ1-2; tentatively, D is TRBD1 (5 bases). In germline, CDR1 is MDHEN, CDR2 SYDVKM. The CDR3 is made up of 15 amino acids. V was cut by 10 bases and J by 4 bases, with 22 bases left in between. The CDR3 loop is CATYPNRAGLYGYTF. In DNA form, the CDR3 reads TGTGCCACCTACCCCAACCGAGCGGGACTCTATGGCTACACCTTC.

The rearrangement uses TRBV2 and TRBJ1-6; 7 nucleotides line up with TRBD1. V was pared by 4 bases and J by 0 bases, with 3 bases of the junction left unmatched. Germline V gives CDR1 SNHLY, CDR2 FYNNEI. The CDR3 spans 16 residues. The CDR3 region is CASSAQGSSYNSPLHF. As DNA, the CDR3 is TGTGCCAGCAGTGCACAGGGGAGCTCCTATAATTCACCCCTCCACTTT. Together with reference TRBV2 and TRBJ1-6, the CDR3 gives the full variable domain: EPEVTQTPSHQVTQMGQEVILRCVPISNHLYFYWYRQILGQKVEFLVSFYNNEISEKSEIFDDQFSVERPDGSNFTLKIRSTKLEDSAMYFCASSAQGSSYNSPLHFGNGTRLTVT.

The chain has TRBV28 and TRBJ2-1, with TRBD2 identical over 13 bases. Germline V gives CDR1 MDHEN, CDR2 SYDVKM. This CDR3 is built from 17 residues. Losses at the gene ends were 5 bases for V and 4 bases for J; bases not matched to a gene: 8. The CDR3 DNA sequence: TGTGCCAGCAGTACCGGACTAGCGGGAGCCCGATACAATGAGCAGTTCTTC. It encodes CASSTGLAGARYNEQFF.

Points on this clone: Relative to the germline gene, one junction end is altered; a read error may explain this. The chain employs TRBV7-8 and TRBJ2-1; 7 positions agree with TRBD2. CDR1 and CDR2 from the germline V gene are SGHVS and FQNEAQ. This CDR3 spans 15 amino acids. Written as DNA, the CDR3 is TGTGCCAGCACCTTAGGCGGGAGCTCCTACAATGAGCAGTTCTTC. Protein product: CASTLGGSSYNEQFF.

This clone has only one observation. V gene TRBV9 combines with J gene TRBJ2-3; 8 bases agree with TRBD2. Germline V gene sequence: CDR1 SGDLS, CDR2 YYNGEE. This CDR3 has 15 residues. Losses at the gene ends were 4 bases for V and 3 bases for J; bases not matched to a gene: 7. In DNA, the CDR3 is TGTGCCAGCAGCATACGGGAGGGCCGTACAGATACGCAGTATTTT. Its translation: CASSIREGRTDTQYF.

V usage is TRBV9 and J usage is TRBJ2-5; perhaps TRBD1 as D (7 bases). V lost 0 bases and J lost 4, with 16 bases in between. The CDR3 consists of 16 residues. Germline-derived CDR1 and CDR2 are SGDLS and YYNGEE. For the CDR3, the DNA is TGTGCCAGCAGCGTAGGCGGGACAGTCGACGGAGAGACCCAGTACTTC. This sequence encodes CASSVGGTVDGETQYF.

V usage is TRBV4-2 and J usage is TRBJ2-7, with TRBD1 matching over 9 bases. The germline V gene encodes CDR1 LGHNA and CDR2 YNFKEQ. The V and J ends lost 4 bases and 3 bases, in that order; junction bases with no gene match: 10. This CDR3 has 16 residues. The CDR3 sequence: CASSRTGQGENYEQYF. The CDR3 region has the DNA TGTGCCAGCAGCCGGACGGGACAGGGCGAAAACTACGAGCAGTACTTC.

The chain has TRBV28 and TRBJ2-2, with D hard to call. Trimming removed 7 bases at V and 0 bases at J, with 6 bases between. The germline gives CDR1 MDHEN, CDR2 SYDVKM. CDR3 length: 13 residues. CDR3 loop: CASTLSNTGELFF. For the CDR3, the DNA is TGTGCCAGCACCCTATCGAACACCGGGGAGCTGTTTTTT.

This rearrangement joins TRBV11-2 to TRBJ2-3; TRBD2 aligns across 14 bases. CDR3 size: 16 residues. In germline, CDR1 is SGHAT, CDR2 FQNNGV. V dropped 3 bases and J dropped 4; count of bases not matched to a gene: 3. The CDR3 is CASSFGTSGRSDTQYF. The CDR3 DNA follows: TGTGCCAGCAGCTTCGGGACTAGCGGGAGATCAGATACGCAGTATTTT. Variable domain in full (rest from reference TRBV11-2 and TRBJ2-3): EAGVAQSPRYKIIEKRQSVAFWCNPISGHATLYWYQQILGQGPKLLIQFQNNGVVDDSQLPKDRFSAERLKGVDSTLKIQPAKLEDSAVYLCASSFGTSGRSDTQYFGPGTRLTVL.

This chain connects TRBV27 to TRBJ1-1; 9 nucleotides agree with TRBD1. This CDR3 is built from 14 residues. Trimming cost V 3 bases and J 4 bases; bases outside gene matches: 3. CDR1 and CDR2 (germline): MNHEY, SMNVEV (reference sequence). Written as DNA, the CDR3 is TGTGCCAGCAGTTTGGAGACAGGGGGCACTGAAGCTTTCTTT. Protein sequence: CASSLETGGTEAFF.

Only one count was recorded for this clone. The V and J genes are TRBV5-4 and TRBJ1-1; TRBD1 might be the D (5 bases). V lost 1 base, J lost 4 bases, and 14 bases lay in between. The CDR3 contains 15 residues. Germline CDR1 SGHNT, CDR2 YYREEE (reference sequence). The CDR3 loop reads CASSLTGERLTEAFF. CDR3 DNA: TGTGCCAGCAGCTTGACGGGGGAGAGACTCACTGAAGCTTTCTTT.

This chain joins TRBV7-2 and TRBJ1-1; 8 positions match TRBD1. V dropped 7 bases and J dropped 0; count of bases not matched to a gene: 13. From germline, CDR1 is SGHTA and CDR2 FQGNSA. This CDR3 region has 17 residues. The CDR3 coding sequence is TGTGCCAGCAACTCAAGGGTGCAGGGGGCGCTGAACACTGAAGCTTTCTTT. It encodes CASNSRVQGALNTEAFF.

This chain links TRBV6-1 with TRBJ1-3, with TRBD1 identical over 8 bases. Germline trimming cut 1 base from V and 2 bases from J; bases unmatched to any gene: 13. The CDR3 consists of 19 residues. Germline V gene data show CDR1 as MNHNS and CDR2 as SASEGT. DNA of the CDR3: TGTGCCAGCAGTGAAGTTAGGTGGGGGAGACAGGGGACTGGAAACACCATATATTTT. Protein sequence: CASSEVRWGRQGTGNTIYF.

The V call is TRBV28, the J call TRBJ2-7; possible D gene TRBD2, 5 bases. The V gene lost 6 bases and the J gene lost 10 bases, with 16 bases spanning the gap. The CDR3 consists of 12 residues. Germline lookup yields CDR1 MDHEN and CDR2 SYDVKM. The CDR3 reads CASRPSEGVQYF. CDR3 nucleotides: TGTGCCAGCAGACCAAGCGAGGGTGTTCAGTACTTC.

This chain connects TRBV6-5 to TRBJ2-3, with 7 bases identical to TRBD1. CDR3 size: 14 residues. J lost 4 bases, V lost 7 bases, and 8 bases had no gene match. Germline V lookup: CDR1 MNHEY, CDR2 SVGAGI. The CDR3 reads CASTRGRLADTQYF. Here the CDR3 DNA reads TGTGCCAGCACGAGGGGGCGCCTGGCAGATACGCAGTATTTT.